The following is a T cell receptor beta chain sequence with its context. This CDR3 region has 15 residues. With 1 base clipped from V and 3 bases from J, the junction kept 2 bases outside the gene matches. Looked up from germline, CDR1 is LNHNV and CDR2 is YYDKDF (reference sequence). Profiling relied on immunoSEQ multiplex PCR, and the TCRdb table lists in-frame clones only, not all of them. Altogether 110,000 to 150,000 clones are present, approximately 81% being singletons, with the ten largest covering 8.2%. This record comes from a study of blood T cell repertoires in COVID-19. Study information: Samples taken during acute and convalescent COVID-19 were collected in the United States, Italy and Spain. Sample material is recorded as cDNA or gDNA derived from T cells, B-cell-depleted T cells, or PBMCs.

The sequence came from a human donor in a cohort sampled during active COVID-19. Sequenced: peripheral blood. The chain is built from TRBV15 and TRBJ2-7; 11 positions match TRBD1. CDR3 residues: CATSRGGTGGYEQYF. The CDR3 nucleotides are TGTGCCACCAGCAGAGGGGGGACAGGGGGCTACGAGCAGTACTTC.